This TCR beta chain was sequenced during a study of cytomegalovirus exposure and HLA in healthy donors. Looking at the study overall: T cells numbering some 170 million yielded around 120 million unique TCR beta sequences in an earlier analysis. Out of around 360 genotyped donors, approximately 84% belonged to the Caucasian-associated ancestry cluster.

This PCR relied on a set of 60 Vbeta primers and 13 Jbeta primers. In the source study's methods: Unique TCR beta chains totaled 65 million to 95 million in a later count, with approximately 10 million of them shared. TCRdb keeps only in-frame clones here, not all; method: immunoSEQ multiplex PCR. That table supplies the V and J calls and clone size; D and trimming were determined from the DNA. The sample data list tens of thousands of clones. Germline V gene sequence: CDR1 SGHAT, CDR2 FQNNGV. V lost 2 bases and J lost 3; bases outside the gene matches: 4. This CDR3 is built from 15 residues. The rearrangement links TRBV11-2 to TRBJ2-3; 8 bases are shared with TRBD1. The receptor was derived from a woman aged 55-69 years in good health and CMV-seropositive. Sequenced material: PBMCs. The CDR3 sequence is CASSLTTGETDTQYF. In DNA form, the CDR3 reads TGTGCCAGCAGCTTAACGACAGGGGAGACAGATACGCAGTATTTT.